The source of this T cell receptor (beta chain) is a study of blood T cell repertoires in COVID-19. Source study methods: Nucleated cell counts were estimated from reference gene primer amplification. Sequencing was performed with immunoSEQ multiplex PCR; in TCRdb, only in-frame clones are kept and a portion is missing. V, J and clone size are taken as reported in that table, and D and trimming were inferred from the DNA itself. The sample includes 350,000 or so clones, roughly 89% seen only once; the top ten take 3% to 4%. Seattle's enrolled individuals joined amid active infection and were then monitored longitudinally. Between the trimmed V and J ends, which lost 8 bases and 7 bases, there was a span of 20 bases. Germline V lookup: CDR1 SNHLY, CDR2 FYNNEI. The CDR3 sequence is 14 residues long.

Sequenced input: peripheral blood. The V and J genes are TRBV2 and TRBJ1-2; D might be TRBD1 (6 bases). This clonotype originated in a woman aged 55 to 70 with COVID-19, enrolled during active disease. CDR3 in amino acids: CASVGNGGRRGYTF. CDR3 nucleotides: TGTGCCAGCGTTGGTAACGGGGGGCGACGTGGCTACACCTTC.